A selection of T cell receptor beta chains follows, all from one sample in a study of human T cells and chemical hapten exposure. TCRdb analysed the RACE reads with MiXCR anew, one entry per CDR3 protein. This sample yields 75,000 to 90,000 distinct CDR3 sequences, of which about 10% are seen a single time; about 3.5% belongs to the top ten. This material consisted of whole blood, taken in connection with sensitization to the hapten diphenylcyclopropenone (DPC). These receptors came from a woman in her forties or fifties with alopecia areata. Some clones in this sample may be carry-over from other donors' samples. Both conserved end residues are part of each CDR3. The D gene is left open where the match is weak. Only some rows state a clone size, as once, few, many or a class for expanded clones.

D gene | CDR3 length | J gene | V gene | clone size | CDR3 protein | CDR3 DNA
NA | 13 | TRBJ1-3 | TRBV20-1 | NA | CSAAGGGGNTIYF | TGCAGTGCTGCGGGGGGCGGTGGAAACACCATATATTTT
NA | 16 | TRBJ2-2 | TRBV5-1 | few | CASSLAREGATGELFF | TGCGCCAGCAGCTTGGCCCGGGAGGGGGCCACCGGGGAGCTGTTTTTT
TRBD2 | 15 | TRBJ2-1 | TRBV7-3 | few | CASSPGSSGIGEQFF | TGTGCCAGCAGCCCTGGGTCTAGCGGGATTGGTGAGCAGTTCTTC
TRBD2 | 18 | TRBJ2-1 | TRBV11-3 | many | CASSPRTSGRTAFGEQFF | TGTGCCAGCAGCCCCCGGACTAGCGGGAGGACTGCTTTTGGTGAGCAGTTCTTC
TRBD2 | 15 | TRBJ2-1 | TRBV9 | NA | CASSVLGLARNEQFF | TGTGCCAGCAGCGTATTAGGACTAGCAAGGAATGAGCAGTTCTTC
TRBD1 | 12 | TRBJ1-2 | TRBV19 | few | CATFTGGYGYTF | TGTGCCACCTTTACAGGGGGCTATGGCTACACCTTC
TRBD1 | 15 | TRBJ2-7 | TRBV6-1 | few | CASRFPGQGAYEQYF | TGTGCCAGCAGATTCCCGGGACAGGGAGCCTACGAGCAGTACTTC
TRBD2 | 15 | TRBJ2-1 | TRBV6-2/TRBV6-3 | many | CASRELAGVLNEQFF | TGTGCCAGCAGGGAACTAGCGGGAGTTCTCAATGAGCAGTTCTTC
TRBD2 | 16 | TRBJ2-3 | TRBV6-6 | many | CASSSLLAGVRNTQYF | TGTGCCAGCAGTTCTTTACTAGCGGGAGTAAGGAATACGCAGTATTTT
NA | 18 | TRBJ2-5 | TRBV7-3 | many | CASSPGRSDGRGFETQYF | TGTGCCAGCAGCCCCGGACGATCTGATGGTAGGGGCTTCGAGACCCAGTACTTC
NA | 15 | TRBJ2-1 | TRBV3-1 | few | CASSQDGSLYNEQFF | TGTGCCAGCAGCCAAGACGGCAGCCTCTACAATGAGCAGTTCTTC
TRBD2 | 16 | TRBJ2-1 | TRBV18 | NA | CASSPRSGSGYNEQFF | TGTGCCAGCTCACCAAGGAGCGGGAGTGGCTACAATGAGCAGTTCTTC
TRBD1 | 15 | TRBJ2-1 | TRBV24-1 | few | CATSRQGSSYNEQFF | TGTGCCACCAGTCGACAGGGGAGCTCCTACAATGAGCAGTTCTTC
NA | 15 | TRBJ1-1 | TRBV5-1 | many | CASSFTGHSNTEAFF | TGCGCCAGCAGCTTTACAGGACACTCGAACACTGAAGCTTTCTTT
NA | 18 | TRBJ1-1 | TRBV10-1 | few | CASILSPPMRYPRTEAFF | TGCGCCAGCATCCTTTCCCCCCCGATGCGTTATCCACGGACTGAAGCTTTCTTT
NA | 15 | TRBJ1-5 | TRBV12-3/TRBV12-4 | many | CASSQGGGWNQPQHF | TGTGCCAGCAGCCAAGGGGGGGGCTGGAATCAGCCCCAGCATTTT
TRBD2 | 17 | TRBJ2-7 | TRBV7-8 | NA | CASSLVGSGRAIHEQYF | TGTGCCAGCAGCTTAGTAGGTAGCGGGAGGGCCATTCACGAGCAGTACTTC
NA | 15 | TRBJ2-4 | TRBV7-8 | medium-sized | CASSSPTETSNIQYF | TGTGCCAGCAGCTCACCGACAGAGACCTCAAACATTCAGTACTTC
NA | 15 | TRBJ2-7 | TRBV28 | many | CASSETSSPSYEQYF | TGTGCCAGCAGTGAAACTAGCAGTCCCTCCTACGAGCAGTACTTC
TRBD2 | 16 | TRBJ2-1 | TRBV7-2 | many | CASSPRRLAGANEQFF | TGTGCCAGCAGCCCGCGGCGGCTAGCGGGAGCCAATGAGCAGTTCTTC
NA | 15 | TRBJ1-2 | TRBV6-5 | many | CASSQASRGGYGYTF | TGTGCCAGCAGCCAAGCTAGCAGGGGTGGCTATGGCTACACCTTC
NA | 15 | TRBJ2-7 | TRBV12-3/TRBV12-4 | NA | CASSLAGGLSYEQYF | TGTGCCAGCAGTTTAGCGGGCGGCTTGTCCTACGAGCAGTACTTC
TRBD2 | 17 | TRBJ2-3 | TRBV7-3 | many | CASSLTPGLATTDTQYF | TGTGCCAGCAGCCTCACTCCGGGACTAGCGACCACAGATACGCAGTATTTT
TRBD2 | 17 | TRBJ2-1 | TRBV6-2/TRBV6-3 | many | CASSYDGGRASWDEQFF | TGTGCCAGCAGTTACGATGGCGGGAGGGCCTCTTGGGATGAGCAGTTCTTC
NA | 15 | TRBJ2-5 | TRBV19 | NA | CASSPAGGLEETQYF | TGTGCCAGTAGTCCCGCCGGGGGGCTAGAAGAGACCCAGTACTTC
NA | 13 | TRBJ2-5 | TRBV5-1 | many | CASSLASEETQYF | TGCGCCAGCAGCTTGGCGTCAGAAGAGACCCAGTACTTC
NA | 15 | TRBJ1-5 | TRBV3-1 | few | CASSQDAAAYQPQHF | TGTGCCAGCAGCCAAGATGCAGCAGCCTATCAGCCCCAGCATTTT
TRBD1 | 16 | TRBJ2-7 | TRBV5-1 | NA | CASRTGTGGFSYEQYF | TGCGCCAGCAGGACCGGGACAGGGGGCTTCTCCTACGAGCAGTACTTC
NA | 13 | TRBJ2-5 | TRBV11-2 | many | CASSLWERETQYF | TGTGCCAGCAGCTTATGGGAGCGAGAGACCCAGTACTTC
TRBD2 | 17 | TRBJ2-3 | TRBV5-1 | few | CASSLAPLAGRTDTQYF | TGCGCCAGCAGCTTGGCTCCTCTAGCGGGCCGCACAGATACGCAGTATTTT
TRBD1 | 14 | TRBJ2-4 | TRBV12-3/TRBV12-4 | many | CASTRGSAKNIQYF | TGTGCCAGCACCAGGGGGTCTGCCAAAAACATTCAGTACTTC
TRBD1 | 14 | TRBJ2-1 | TRBV19 | many | CASSRQGANNEQFF | TGTGCCAGTAGTAGACAGGGGGCGAACAATGAGCAGTTCTTC
TRBD1 | 14 | TRBJ2-2 | TRBV7-3 | many | CASSPSGGTGELFF | TGTGCCAGCAGCCCGTCAGGGGGCACCGGGGAGCTGTTTTTT
NA | 13 | TRBJ2-7 | TRBV5-1 | NA | CASSFGRKNEQYF | TGCGCCAGCAGCTTTGGGCGGAAGAACGAGCAGTACTTC
NA | 13 | TRBJ1-2 | TRBV6-1 | few | CIARQVLSYGYTF | TGCATAGCGCGGCAGGTTCTTTCCTATGGCTACACCTTC
TRBD2 | 15 | TRBJ2-1 | TRBV7-3 | many | CASSFGGSHYNEQFF | TGTGCCAGCAGCTTCGGCGGGAGTCATTACAATGAGCAGTTCTTC
TRBD1 | 17 | TRBJ1-5 | TRBV18 | many | CASSRGTGVSSNQPQHF | TGTGCCAGCTCACGAGGGACAGGGGTGTCGAGCAATCAGCCCCAGCATTTT
TRBD2 | 16 | TRBJ2-5 | TRBV9 | few | CASSPRWRGVQETQYF | TGTGCCAGCAGCCCGCGGTGGCGGGGGGTCCAAGAGACCCAGTACTTC
TRBD2 | 13 | TRBJ2-1 | TRBV29-1 | NA | CSFPGGGYNEQFF | TGCAGCTTCCCTGGGGGAGGGTACAATGAGCAGTTCTTC
TRBD1 | 15 | TRBJ1-1 | TRBV7-2 | NA | CASSSRTGGANEAFF | TGTGCCAGCAGCTCCCGGACAGGGGGCGCGAATGAAGCTTTCTTT
TRBD2 | 14 | TRBJ2-5 | TRBV9 | NA | CASSVGGGVETQYF | TGTGCCAGCAGCGTAGGGGGAGGGGTGGAGACCCAGTACTTC
TRBD1 | 14 | TRBJ2-7 | TRBV2 | few | CASSGQGSSYEQYF | TGTGCCAGCAGTGGACAGGGTAGCTCCTACGAGCAGTACTTC
TRBD2 | 16 | TRBJ2-5 | TRBV11-2 | NA | CASSLNRLAGGETQYF | TGTGCCAGCAGCTTAAACCGACTAGCGGGAGGGGAGACCCAGTACTTC
NA | 16 | TRBJ2-2 | TRBV5-1 | NA | CASSGSPGTPTGELFF | TGCGCCAGCAGCGGAAGTCCCGGGACCCCCACCGGGGAGCTGTTTTTT
NA | 15 | TRBJ2-2 | TRBV20-1 | few | CSARSNKAYTGELFF | TGCAGTGCTAGAAGCAACAAAGCCTACACCGGGGAGCTGTTTTTT
NA | 16 | TRBJ2-6 | TRBV9 | few | CASSPRGGSGANVLTF | TGTGCCAGCAGCCCCAGGGGGGGATCCGGGGCCAACGTCCTGACTTTC
TRBD1 | 16 | TRBJ2-7 | TRBV5-1 | NA | CASSLGPPDREYEQYF | TGCGCCAGCAGCTTGGGGCCCCCGGACAGGGAGTACGAGCAGTACTTC
NA | 11 | TRBJ2-3 | TRBV18 | many | CASATRDTQYF | TGTGCCAGCGCCACTCGAGATACGCAGTATTTT
NA | 13 | TRBJ2-7 | TRBV5-1 | many | CASSPEGPHEQYF | TGCGCCAGCAGCCCGGAGGGCCCACACGAGCAGTACTTC
TRBD2 | 13 | TRBJ2-7 | TRBV20-1 | many | CSAWTSGNYEQYF | TGCAGTGCTTGGACTAGCGGGAACTACGAGCAGTACTTC
TRBD2 | 15 | TRBJ2-3 | TRBV30 | NA | CAWKLAGAAADTQYF | TGTGCCTGGAAACTAGCGGGGGCGGCGGCAGATACGCAGTATTTT
TRBD1 | 13 | TRBJ2-5 | TRBV2 | many | CASSENRGETQYF | TGTGCCAGCAGTGAAAACAGGGGGGAGACCCAGTACTTC
NA | 13 | TRBJ2-7 | TRBV5-1 | few | CASSLDRTYEQYF | TGCGCCAGCAGCTTGGACAGGACCTACGAGCAGTACTTC
NA | 16 | TRBJ2-6 | TRBV3-1 | many | CASSPRTDSGANVLTF | TGTGCCAGCAGCCCTCGGACCGACTCTGGGGCCAACGTCCTGACTTTC
TRBD2 | 15 | TRBJ2-3 | TRBV20-1 | NA | CSAVSGRVSTDTQYF | TGCAGTGCAGTTAGCGGGAGGGTTAGCACAGATACGCAGTATTTT
NA | 16 | TRBJ2-7 | TRBV5-1 | many | CASSPDGIPLWYEQYF | TGCGCCAGCAGCCCGGACGGGATCCCCCTTTGGTACGAGCAGTACTTC
NA | 18 | TRBJ1-1 | TRBV18 | many | CASSPPLGGRRGGTEAFF | TGTGCCAGCTCACCACCGTTGGGTGGAAGGCGGGGCGGCACTGAAGCTTTCTTT
TRBD1 | 15 | TRBJ2-2 | TRBV7-2 | many | CASSSSTGGTGELFF | TGTGCCAGCAGCTCCTCGACAGGGGGCACCGGGGAGCTGTTTTTT
NA | 13 | TRBJ1-1 | TRBV6-1 | many | CAGWGGGNGEAFF | TGTGCCGGCTGGGGTGGGGGGAACGGTGAAGCTTTCTTT
NA | 15 | TRBJ1-1 | TRBV3-1 | NA | CASSPRWGMNTDAFF | TGTGCCAGCAGCCCGCGGTGGGGAATGAACACTGATGCTTTCTTT